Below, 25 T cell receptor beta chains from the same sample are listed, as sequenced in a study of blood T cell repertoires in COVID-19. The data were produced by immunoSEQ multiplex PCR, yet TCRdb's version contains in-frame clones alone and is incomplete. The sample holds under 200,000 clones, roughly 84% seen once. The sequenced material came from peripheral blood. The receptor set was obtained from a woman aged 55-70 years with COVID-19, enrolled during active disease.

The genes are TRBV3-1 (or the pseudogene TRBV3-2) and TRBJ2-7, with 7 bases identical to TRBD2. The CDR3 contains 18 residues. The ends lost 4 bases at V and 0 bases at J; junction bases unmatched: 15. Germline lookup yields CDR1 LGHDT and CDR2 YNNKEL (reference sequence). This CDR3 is CASSPGISRTRSSYEQYF. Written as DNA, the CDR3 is TGTGCCAGCAGCCCCGGCATTTCCAGGACTAGGAGCTCCTACGAGCAGTACTTC.

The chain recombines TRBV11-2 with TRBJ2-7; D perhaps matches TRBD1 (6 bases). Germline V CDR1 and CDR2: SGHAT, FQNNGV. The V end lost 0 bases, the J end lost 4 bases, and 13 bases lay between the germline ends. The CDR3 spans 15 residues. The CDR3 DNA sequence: TGTGCCAGCAGCTTAGAGGGGACAAACCAATACGAGCAGTACTTC. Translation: CASSLEGTNQYEQYF. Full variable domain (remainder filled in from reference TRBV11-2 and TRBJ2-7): EAGVAQSPRYKIIEKRQSVAFWCNPISGHATLYWYQQILGQGPKLLIQFQNNGVVDDSQLPKDRFSAERLKGVDSTLKIQPAKLEDSAVYLCASSLEGTNQYEQYFGPGTRLTVT.

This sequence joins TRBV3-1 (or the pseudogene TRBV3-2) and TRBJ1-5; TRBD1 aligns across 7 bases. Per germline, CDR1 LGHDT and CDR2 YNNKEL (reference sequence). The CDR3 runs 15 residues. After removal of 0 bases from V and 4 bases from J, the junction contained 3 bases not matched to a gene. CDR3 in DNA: TGTGCCAGCAGCCAAGATCGCAGGGGGAATCAGCCCCAGCATTTT. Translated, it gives CASSQDRRGNQPQHF.

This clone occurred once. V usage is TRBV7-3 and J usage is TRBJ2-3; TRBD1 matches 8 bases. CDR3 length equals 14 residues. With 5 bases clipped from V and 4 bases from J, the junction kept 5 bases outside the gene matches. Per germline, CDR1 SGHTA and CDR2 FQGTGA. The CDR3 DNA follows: TGTGCCAGCAGCCTGACAGGGGAGGCAGATACGCAGTATTTT. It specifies CASSLTGEADTQYF. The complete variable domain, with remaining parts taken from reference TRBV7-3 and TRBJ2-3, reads GAGVSQTPSNKVTEKGKYVELRCDPISGHTALYWYRQSLGQGPEFLIYFQGTGAADDSGLPNDRFFAVRPEGSVSTLKIQRTERGDSAVYLCASSLTGEADTQYFGPGTRLTVL.

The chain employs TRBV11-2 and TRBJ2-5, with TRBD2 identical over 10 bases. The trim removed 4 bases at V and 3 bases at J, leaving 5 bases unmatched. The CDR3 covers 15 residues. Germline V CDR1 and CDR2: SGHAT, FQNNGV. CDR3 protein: CASSSSGSPKETQYF. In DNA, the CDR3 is TGTGCCAGCAGCTCTAGCGGGAGCCCTAAAGAGACCCAGTACTTC.

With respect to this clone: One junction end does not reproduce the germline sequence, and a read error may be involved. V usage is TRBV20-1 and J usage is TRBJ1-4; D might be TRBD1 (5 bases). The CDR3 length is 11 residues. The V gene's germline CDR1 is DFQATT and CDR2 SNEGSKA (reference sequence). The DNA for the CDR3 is TGTAGACCTCAGGGAGGGGAAAAACTGTTTTTT. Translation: CRPQGGEKLFF.

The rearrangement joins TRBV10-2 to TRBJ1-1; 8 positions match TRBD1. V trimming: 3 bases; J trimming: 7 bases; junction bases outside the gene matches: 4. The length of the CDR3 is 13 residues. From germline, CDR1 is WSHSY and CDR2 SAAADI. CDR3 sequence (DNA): TGCGCCAGCAGTGATTGGACAGGGAATGAAGCTTTCTTT. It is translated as CASSDWTGNEAFF.

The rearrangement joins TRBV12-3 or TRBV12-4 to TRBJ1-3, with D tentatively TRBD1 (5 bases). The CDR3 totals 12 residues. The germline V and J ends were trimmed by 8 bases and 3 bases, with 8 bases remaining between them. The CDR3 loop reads CASEGDGNTIYF. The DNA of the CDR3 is TGTGCCAGCGAAGGGGATGGAAACACCATATATTTT.

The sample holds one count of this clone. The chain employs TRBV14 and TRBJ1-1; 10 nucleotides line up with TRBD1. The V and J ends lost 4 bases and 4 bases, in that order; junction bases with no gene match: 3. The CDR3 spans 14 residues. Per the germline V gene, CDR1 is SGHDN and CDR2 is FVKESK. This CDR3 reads CASSLGQGSTEAFF. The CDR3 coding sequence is TGTGCCAGCAGCCTGGGACAGGGGAGCACTGAAGCTTTCTTT.

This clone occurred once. The CDR3 DNA reads TGTGCCAGCAGCTTAGGAAGTAGAGCAAATCAGCCCCAGCATTTT. Translated, it gives CASSLGSRANQPQHF. J is TRBJ1-5 and V is TRBV11-2, with D hard to call. This CDR3 has 15 residues. Germline CDR1 SGHAT, CDR2 FQNNGV. V lost 1 base and J lost 4, with 11 bases in between.

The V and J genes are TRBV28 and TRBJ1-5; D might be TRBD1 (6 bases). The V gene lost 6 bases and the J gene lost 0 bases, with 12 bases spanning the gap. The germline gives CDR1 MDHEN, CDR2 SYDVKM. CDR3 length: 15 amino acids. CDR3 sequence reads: CASRKQGFSNQPQHF. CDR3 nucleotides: TGTGCCAGCAGGAAACAGGGTTTTAGCAATCAGCCCCAGCATTTT.

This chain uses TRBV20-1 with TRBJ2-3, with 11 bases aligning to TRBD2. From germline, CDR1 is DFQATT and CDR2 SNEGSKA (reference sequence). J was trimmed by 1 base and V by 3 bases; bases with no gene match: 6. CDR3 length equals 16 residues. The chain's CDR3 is CSASELAGGRTDTQYF. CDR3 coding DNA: TGCAGTGCTAGTGAGCTAGCGGGGGGTCGCACAGATACGCAGTATTTT.

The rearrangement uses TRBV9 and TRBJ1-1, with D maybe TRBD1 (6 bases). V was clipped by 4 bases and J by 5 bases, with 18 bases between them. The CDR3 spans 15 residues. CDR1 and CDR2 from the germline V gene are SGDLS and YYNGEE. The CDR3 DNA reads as TGTGCCAGCAGCCATGGGCGGGGGGCGGATACTGAAGCTTTCTTT. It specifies CASSHGRGADTEAFF.

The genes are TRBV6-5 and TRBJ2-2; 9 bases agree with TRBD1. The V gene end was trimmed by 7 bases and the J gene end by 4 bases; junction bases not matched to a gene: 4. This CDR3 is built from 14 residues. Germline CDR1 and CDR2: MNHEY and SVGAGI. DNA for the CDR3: TGTGCCAGCAAAAGGACAGGGGTCACCGGGGAGCTGTTTTTT. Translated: CASKRTGVTGELFF.

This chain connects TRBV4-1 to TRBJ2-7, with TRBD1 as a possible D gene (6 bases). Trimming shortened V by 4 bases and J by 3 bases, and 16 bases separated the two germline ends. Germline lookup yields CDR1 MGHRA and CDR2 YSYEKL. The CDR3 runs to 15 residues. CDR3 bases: TGCGCCAGCAGCCTAGCCGGGACAAGAGACTACGAGCAGTACTTC. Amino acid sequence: CASSLAGTRDYEQYF.

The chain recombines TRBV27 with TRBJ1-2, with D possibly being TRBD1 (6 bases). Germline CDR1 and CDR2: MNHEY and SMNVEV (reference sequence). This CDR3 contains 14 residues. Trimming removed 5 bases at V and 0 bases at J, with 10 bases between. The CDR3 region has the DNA TGTGCCAGCAGTAAAGGGGGAGCTAACTATGGCTACACCTTC. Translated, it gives CASSKGGANYGYTF.

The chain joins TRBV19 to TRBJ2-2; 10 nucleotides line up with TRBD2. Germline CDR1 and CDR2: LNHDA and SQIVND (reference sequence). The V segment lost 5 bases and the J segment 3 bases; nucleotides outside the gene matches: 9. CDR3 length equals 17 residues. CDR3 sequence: CASSSPRLAGDTGELFF. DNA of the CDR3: TGTGCCAGTAGTTCTCCCCGGCTAGCGGGGGACACCGGGGAGCTGTTTTTT.

In DNA form, the CDR3 reads TGCGCCAGCAGCCAACCTCTGGGGACAGGCGACCGAGCAACTAATGAAAAACTGTTTTTT. This translates into CASSQPLGTGDRATNEKLFF. V usage is TRBV4-1 and J usage is TRBJ1-4; 8 nucleotides agree with TRBD1. The CDR3 length is 20 residues. V was pared by 2 bases and J by 0 bases, with 14 bases of the junction left unmatched. Germline V CDR1 and CDR2: MGHRA, YSYEKL.

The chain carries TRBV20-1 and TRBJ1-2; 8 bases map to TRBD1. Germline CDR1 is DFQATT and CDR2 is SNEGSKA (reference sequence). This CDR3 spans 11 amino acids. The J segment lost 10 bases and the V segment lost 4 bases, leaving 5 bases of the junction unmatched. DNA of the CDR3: TGCAGTGCTAAAGGACAGGGCTCCTACACCTTC. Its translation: CSAKGQGSYTF.

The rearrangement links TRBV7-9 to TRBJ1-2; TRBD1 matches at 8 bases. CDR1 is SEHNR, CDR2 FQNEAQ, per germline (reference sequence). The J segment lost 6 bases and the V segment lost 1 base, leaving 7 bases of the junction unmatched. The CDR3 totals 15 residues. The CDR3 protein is CASSLVDRERNGYTF. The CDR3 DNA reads TGTGCCAGCAGCTTAGTGGACAGGGAACGAAATGGCTACACCTTC.

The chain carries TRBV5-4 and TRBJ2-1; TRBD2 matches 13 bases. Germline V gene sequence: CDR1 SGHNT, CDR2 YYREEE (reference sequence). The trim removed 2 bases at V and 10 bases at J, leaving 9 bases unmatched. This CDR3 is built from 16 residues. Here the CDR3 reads CASSFGTSGGAREQFF. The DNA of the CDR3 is TGTGCCAGCAGCTTCGGTACTAGCGGGGGGGCCCGGGAGCAGTTCTTC.

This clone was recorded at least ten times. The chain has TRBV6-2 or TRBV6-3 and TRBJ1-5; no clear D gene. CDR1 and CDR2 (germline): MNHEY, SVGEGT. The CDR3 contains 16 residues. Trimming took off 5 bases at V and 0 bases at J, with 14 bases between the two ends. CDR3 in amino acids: CASSQNRHLSNQPQHF. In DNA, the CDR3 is TGTGCCAGCAGTCAAAACAGACACCTTAGCAATCAGCCCCAGCATTTT.

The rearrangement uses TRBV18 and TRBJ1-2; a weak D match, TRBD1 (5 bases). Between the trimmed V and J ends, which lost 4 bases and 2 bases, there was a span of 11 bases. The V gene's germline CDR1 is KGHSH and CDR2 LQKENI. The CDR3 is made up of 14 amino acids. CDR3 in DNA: TGTGCCAGCTCACAATCGGACACCAACTATGGCTACACCTTC. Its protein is CASSQSDTNYGYTF.

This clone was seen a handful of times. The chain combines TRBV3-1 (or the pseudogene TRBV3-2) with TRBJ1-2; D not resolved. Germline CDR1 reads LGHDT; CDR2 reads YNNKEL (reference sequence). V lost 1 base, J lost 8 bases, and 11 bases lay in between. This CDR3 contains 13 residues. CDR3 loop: CASSQGAASGYTF. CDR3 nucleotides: TGTGCCAGCAGCCAAGGGGCAGCTTCAGGCTACACCTTC.

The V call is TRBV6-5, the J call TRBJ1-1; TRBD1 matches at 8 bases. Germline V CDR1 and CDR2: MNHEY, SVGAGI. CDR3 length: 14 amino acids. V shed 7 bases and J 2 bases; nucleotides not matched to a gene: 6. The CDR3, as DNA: TGTGCCAGCATCCGGACAGGGCTAAACACTGAAGCTTTCTTT. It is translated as CASIRTGLNTEAFF.